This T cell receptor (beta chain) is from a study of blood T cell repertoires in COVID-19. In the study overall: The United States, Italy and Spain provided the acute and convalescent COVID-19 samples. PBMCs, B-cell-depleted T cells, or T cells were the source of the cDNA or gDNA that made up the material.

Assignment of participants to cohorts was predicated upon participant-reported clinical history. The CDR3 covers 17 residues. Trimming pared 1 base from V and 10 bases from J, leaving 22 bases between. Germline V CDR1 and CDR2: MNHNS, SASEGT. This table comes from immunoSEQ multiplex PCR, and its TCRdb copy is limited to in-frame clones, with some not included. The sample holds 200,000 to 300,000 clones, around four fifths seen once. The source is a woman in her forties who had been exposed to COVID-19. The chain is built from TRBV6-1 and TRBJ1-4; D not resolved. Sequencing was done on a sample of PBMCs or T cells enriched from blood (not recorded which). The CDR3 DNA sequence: TGTGCCAGCAGTGAAGGTTATGGGCCGTTGAGGGAGGGAAAACTGTTTTTT. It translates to CASSEGYGPLREGKLFF.